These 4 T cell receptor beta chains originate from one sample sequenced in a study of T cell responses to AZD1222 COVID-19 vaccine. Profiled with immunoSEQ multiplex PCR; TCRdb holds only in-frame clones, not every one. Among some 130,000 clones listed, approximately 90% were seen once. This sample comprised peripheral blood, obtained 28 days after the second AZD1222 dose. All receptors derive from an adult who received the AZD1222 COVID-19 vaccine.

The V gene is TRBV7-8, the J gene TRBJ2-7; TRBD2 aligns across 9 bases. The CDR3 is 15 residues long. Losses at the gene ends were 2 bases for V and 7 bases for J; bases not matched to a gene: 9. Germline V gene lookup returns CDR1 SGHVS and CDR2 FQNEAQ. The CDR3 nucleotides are TGTGCCAGCAGCTTAACTAGCGGGTTGGTCTCGGAGCAGTACTTC. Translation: CASSLTSGLVSEQYF. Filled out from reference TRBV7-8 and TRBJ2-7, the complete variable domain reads GAGVSQSPRYKVAKRGQDVALRCDPISGHVSLFWYQQALGQGPEFLTYFQNEAQLDKSGLPSDRFFAERPEGSVSTLKIQRTQQEDSAVYLCASSLTSGLVSEQYFGPGTRLTVT.

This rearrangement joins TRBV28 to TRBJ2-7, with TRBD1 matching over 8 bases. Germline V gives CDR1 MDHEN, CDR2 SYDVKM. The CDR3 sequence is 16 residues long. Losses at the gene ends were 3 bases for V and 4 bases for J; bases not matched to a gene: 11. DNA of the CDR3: TGTGCCAGCAGTTTTATCGACAGGGGAGAAATTTACGAGCAGTACTTC. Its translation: CASSFIDRGEIYEQYF.

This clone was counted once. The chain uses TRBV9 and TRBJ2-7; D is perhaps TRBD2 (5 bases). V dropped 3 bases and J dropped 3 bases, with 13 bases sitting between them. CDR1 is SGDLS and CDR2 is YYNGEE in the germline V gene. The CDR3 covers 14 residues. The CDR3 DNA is TGTGCCAGCAGCGCCGGGAACGCAGACTACGAGCAGTACTTC. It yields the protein CASSAGNADYEQYF.

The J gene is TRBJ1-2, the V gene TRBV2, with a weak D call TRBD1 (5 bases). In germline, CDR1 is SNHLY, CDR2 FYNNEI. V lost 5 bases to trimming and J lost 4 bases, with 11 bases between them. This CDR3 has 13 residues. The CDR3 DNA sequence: TGTGCCAGCAGTCTGACGCAGGGCTATGGCTACACCTTC. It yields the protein CASSLTQGYGYTF. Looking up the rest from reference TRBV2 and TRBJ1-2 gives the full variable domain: EPEVTQTPSHQVTQMGQEVILRCVPISNHLYFYWYRQILGQKVEFLVSFYNNEISEKSEIFDDQFSVERPDGSNFTLKIRSTKLEDSAMYFCASSLTQGYGYTFGSGTRLTVV.